The 17 T cell receptor beta chains in this list originate from one sample, sequenced in a study of cytomegalovirus exposure and HLA in healthy donors. It was with 60 Vbeta and 13 Jbeta primers that the PCR ran. Only in-frame clones appear in the TCRdb table, and some are missing; sequencing was by immunoSEQ multiplex PCR. Of 170,000 or so clones listed, 80% were seen once; the top ten hold about 0.63%. The sequencing input was PBMCs. The receptors derive from a boy younger than 18 in good health and CMV-seronegative.

This clone was recorded many times. This chain joins TRBV6-1 and TRBJ1-4; 12 bases fit TRBD1. The V gene end was trimmed by 4 bases and the J gene end by 8 bases; junction bases not matched to a gene: 5. Germline values: CDR1 MNHNS, CDR2 SASEGT. The CDR3 sequence is 15 residues long. The DNA for the CDR3 is TGTGCCAGCAGTGCGGGGACAGGGGGCGCGGAAAAACTGTTTTTT. Its protein is CASSAGTGGAEKLFF.

This sequence joins TRBV30 and TRBJ2-4, with 9 bases lining up with TRBD2. The germline V gene has CDR1 GTSNPN and CDR2 SVGIG (reference sequence). The CDR3 contains 17 residues. With 0 bases clipped from V and 10 bases from J, the junction kept 16 bases outside the gene matches. CDR3 DNA: TGTGCCTGGAGTGTAGACCCGGCTAGCGGGGTTTCGCATATTCAGTACTTC. Its protein product is CAWSVDPASGVSHIQYF.

The rearrangement links TRBV10-3 to TRBJ1-2; maybe TRBD1 (5 bases). V was pared by 2 bases and J by 8 bases, with 18 bases between. The CDR3 has 15 residues. CDR1 is ENHRY, CDR2 SYGVKD, per germline. CDR3 amino acids: CAISEIGRGMSGYTF. Written as DNA, the CDR3 is TGTGCCATCAGTGAGATCGGCCGGGGGATGAGCGGCTACACCTTC.

The chain has TRBV19 and TRBJ1-1; D is uncertain. With 6 bases removed from V and 3 bases from J, the gap between germline ends came to 17 bases. Per the germline V gene, CDR1 is LNHDA and CDR2 is SQIVND (reference sequence). There are 15 residues in the CDR3. Here the CDR3 reads CASRDRHGLHTEAFF. In DNA form, the CDR3 reads TGTGCCAGTAGGGATCGACACGGACTCCACACTGAAGCTTTCTTT.

J is TRBJ2-7 and V is TRBV20-1, with TRBD2 matching 12 bases. This CDR3 is 11 amino acids long. With 6 bases clipped from V and 12 bases from J, the junction kept 6 bases outside the gene matches. Germline assignment: CDR1 DFQATT and CDR2 SNEGSKA (reference sequence). The CDR3 nucleotides read TGCAGTGCCTCACTAGCGGGAGGTTGGTACTTC. Translated, it gives CSASLAGGWYF.

The chain combines TRBV27 with TRBJ1-1; D is possibly TRBD1 (6 bases). V was shortened by 3 bases and J by 0 bases, with 8 bases between the two germline ends. CDR3 length: 14 amino acids. In germline, CDR1 is MNHEY, CDR2 SMNVEV (reference sequence). The DNA of the CDR3 is TGTGCCAGCAGTTTTGGGGGCATGAACACTGAAGCTTTCTTT. Amino acid sequence: CASSFGGMNTEAFF.

This chain connects TRBV6-5 to TRBJ1-5; possible D gene TRBD1, 6 bases. This CDR3 region has 14 residues. The V gene lost 6 bases and the J gene lost 7 bases, with 16 bases spanning the gap. CDR1 is MNHEY, CDR2 SVGAGI, per germline. For the CDR3, the DNA is TGTGCCAGCAGCCACAGGGATTCGGGGCAGCCCCAGCATTTT. Translating gives CASSHRDSGQPQHF.

The chain combines TRBV9 with TRBJ2-1, with 8 nucleotides matching TRBD2. The CDR3 is 16 amino acids. After removal of 0 bases from V and 5 bases from J, the junction contained 7 bases not matched to a gene. Germline CDR1 reads SGDLS; CDR2 reads YYNGEE. The CDR3, as DNA: TGTGCCAGCAGCGTAGGGACTAGCCGTTGGGACAATGAGCAGTTCTTC. Protein sequence: CASSVGTSRWDNEQFF.

DNA of the CDR3: TGTGCCAGCAGCAAAGTGTGCGGGAGGGCTGAGACCCAGTACTTC. This encodes CASSKVCGRAETQYF. The chain carries TRBV21-1 and TRBJ2-5; the table names TRBD2, a call not compared with the DNA. TRBV21-1 is deemed a pseudogene. The CDR3 extends over 15 amino acids.

The CDR3 loop reads CSVDQGHFINAEAFF. The CDR3 DNA is TGCAGCGTCGACCAAGGACACTTCATAAACGCTGAAGCTTTCTTT. The chain uses TRBV29-1 and TRBJ1-1; perhaps TRBD1 as D (5 bases). This CDR3 has 15 amino acids. V was trimmed by 6 bases and J by 6 bases, leaving 23 bases between them. Germline CDR1 and CDR2: SQVTM and ANQGSEA.

The chain uses TRBV18 and TRBJ2-2, with D possibly TRBD2 on 6 matching bases. Germline loops: CDR1 KGHSH, CDR2 LQKENI. The CDR3 is made up of 15 amino acids. The V end was cut by 5 bases, the J end by 6 bases, with 16 bases between. The CDR3, as DNA: TGTGCCAGCTCATCATCAGGGAGGAGGGCCGGGGAGCTGTTTTTT. This gives the protein CASSSSGRRAGELFF.

The chain carries TRBV11-1 and TRBJ2-7, with TRBD2 identical over 10 bases. CDR3 length equals 14 residues. The J segment lost 3 bases and the V segment lost 4 bases, leaving 3 bases of the junction unmatched. Germline V gene lookup returns CDR1 SGHAT and CDR2 FQDESV (reference sequence). The CDR3 sequence is CASSSLAGDYEQYF. The CDR3 DNA is TGTGCCAGCAGCTCTCTAGCGGGGGACTACGAGCAGTACTTC.

The genes are TRBV5-8 and TRBJ1-5, with unresolved D. V was clipped by 4 bases and J by 3 bases, with 11 bases between them. The CDR3 loop spans 14 amino acids. The V gene's germline CDR1 is SGHTS and CDR2 YDEGEE. This chain's CDR3 is CASSLRSTNQPQHF. CDR3 bases: TGTGCCAGCAGCCTACGGTCTACCAATCAGCCCCAGCATTTT. The full variable domain, its missing parts supplied by reference TRBV5-8 and TRBJ1-5, is EAGVTQSPTHLIKTRGQQATLRCSPISGHTSVYWYQQALGLGLQFLLWYDEGEERNRGNFPPRFSGRQFPNYSSELNVNALELEDSALYLCASSLRSTNQPQHFGDGTRLSIL.

The V and J genes are TRBV27 and TRBJ2-4; D is ambiguous. CDR3 length: 15 residues. The V and J ends lost 6 bases and 3 bases respectively, with 15 bases between them. Per the germline V gene, CDR1 is MNHEY and CDR2 is SMNVEV (reference sequence). CDR3 in amino acids: CASSFDKIYKNIQYF. The CDR3 nucleotides read TGTGCCAGCAGCTTTGACAAGATCTACAAAAACATTCAGTACTTC.

This chain joins TRBV2 and TRBJ2-1; TRBD2 matches 11 bases. CDR3 length: 15 amino acids. V lost 6 bases, J lost 4 bases, and 5 bases stayed unmatched. Germline CDR1 reads SNHLY; CDR2 reads FYNNEI. The CDR3 DNA sequence: TGTGCCAGCAGCCTTCTAGCGGGAGGTTACAATGAGCAGTTCTTC. It specifies CASSLLAGGYNEQFF.

This chain joins TRBV27 and TRBJ2-2; the D is unclear. The length of the CDR3 is 16 residues. Germline lookup yields CDR1 MNHEY and CDR2 SMNVEV (reference sequence). V shed 4 bases and J shed 7 bases, with 19 bases lying between them. The CDR3 here is CASSSLNSPVGGELFF. The CDR3 DNA sequence: TGTGCCAGCAGTTCCCTCAACTCCCCCGTTGGCGGGGAGCTGTTTTTT.

This chain uses TRBV25-1 with TRBJ2-5, with a weak D call TRBD2 (6 bases). The CDR3 covers 14 residues. The V end was cut by 2 bases, the J end by 5 bases, with 12 bases between. From germline, CDR1 is MGHDK and CDR2 SYGVNS. The CDR3 bases are TGTGCCAGCAGTGAAGGAGGGAAACGGGAGACCCAGTACTTC. Translated: CASSEGGKRETQYF.